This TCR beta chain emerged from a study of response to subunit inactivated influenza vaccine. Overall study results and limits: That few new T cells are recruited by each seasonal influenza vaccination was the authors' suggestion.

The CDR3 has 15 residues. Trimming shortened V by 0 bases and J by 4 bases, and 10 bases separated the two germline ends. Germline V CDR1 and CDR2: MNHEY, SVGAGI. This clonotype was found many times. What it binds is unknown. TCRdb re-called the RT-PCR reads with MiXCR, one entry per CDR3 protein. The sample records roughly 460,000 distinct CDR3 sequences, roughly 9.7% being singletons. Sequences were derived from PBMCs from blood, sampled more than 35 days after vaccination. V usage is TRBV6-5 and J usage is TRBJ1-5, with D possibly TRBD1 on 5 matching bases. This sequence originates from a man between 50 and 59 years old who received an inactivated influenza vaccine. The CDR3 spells CASSYSLWGNQPQHF. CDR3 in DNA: TGTGCCAGCAGTTACTCCCTATGGGGGAATCAGCCCCAGCATTTT.